This T cell receptor beta chain originates from a study of cytomegalovirus exposure and HLA in healthy donors. Overall study results and limits: Later, an analysis found that common viral pathogens appeared to be linked with several of the most significant clusters. The records held CMV serostatus as the only immune exposure information. In a later analysis, across HLA loci, associated TCR counts were highest for DRB1, lowest for HLA-C.

Primers for the PCR totalled 60 Vbeta and 13 Jbeta. Repertoires were generated with immunoSEQ multiplex PCR, while TCRdb's copy carries only in-frame clones and drops some. The sample shows about 98,000 clones, around 67% of them seen only once. Concerning this clone: Its antigen is still unknown.

CDR3 size: 12 residues. Germline CDR1 reads SQVTM; CDR2 reads ANQGSEA. V lost 3 bases, J lost 8 bases, and 13 bases lay in between. The specimen sequenced was PBMCs. The TCR originated in a male donor in good health and CMV-seronegative. This rearrangement joins TRBV29-1 to TRBJ1-1; D is unresolved. The CDR3 reads CSVDGENQEAFF. In DNA, the CDR3 is TGCAGCGTTGACGGAGAAAATCAAGAAGCTTTCTTT.